The 16 T cell receptor beta chains reported below all come from one sample, sequenced in a study of Ad26.COV2.S vaccination and SARS-CoV-2 variants. Treatment here: some 20 received Ad26.COV2.S at low or high dose, single or two shots; 5 received placebo; per-sample allocation not given. Specimens were obtained on day 63 following the first vaccine or placebo injection. Some clones are missing from TCRdb's copy, which holds only in-frame ones; the method was immunoSEQ multiplex PCR. The sample contains about 350,000 clones, 80% to 90% of which appear only once. The input for sequencing was peripheral blood, taken in a trial of Ad26.COV2.S vaccine versus placebo. Receptors originate from a person between 18 and 65 years old who received the Ad26.COV2.S COVID-19 vaccine or a placebo.

The chain links TRBV6-2 or TRBV6-3 to TRBJ2-7; 7 bases agree with TRBD2. The CDR3 runs 15 residues. V shed 6 bases and J 2 bases; nucleotides not matched to a gene: 10. Germline V gene data show CDR1 as MNHEY and CDR2 as SVGEGT. CDR3 loop: CASSRRPSGPYEQYF. In DNA form, the CDR3 reads TGTGCCAGCAGCAGAAGGCCTAGCGGCCCCTACGAGCAGTACTTC.

This clone was observed a handful of times. The chain carries TRBV9 and TRBJ2-1; 8 nucleotides align to TRBD2. There are 15 residues in the CDR3. Germline-derived CDR1 and CDR2 are SGDLS and YYNGEE. Trimming took 1 base from V and 2 from J; bases not matched to a gene: 2. CDR3 sequence reads: CASSVSAGAYNEQFF. In DNA form, the CDR3 reads TGTGCCAGCAGCGTATCAGCGGGGGCCTACAATGAGCAGTTCTTC.

The J gene is TRBJ2-1, the V gene TRBV27; 11 positions agree with TRBD2. The CDR3 is 15 amino acids. Germline V gene lookup returns CDR1 MNHEY and CDR2 SMNVEV (reference sequence). The V gene end was trimmed by 4 bases and the J gene end by 8 bases; junction bases not matched to a gene: 7. CDR3 loop: CASSSTSGSRDEQFF. The CDR3 DNA reads TGTGCCAGCAGTTCCACTAGCGGGAGTAGGGATGAGCAGTTCTTC.

This clone turned up a few times. The chain employs TRBV7-2 and TRBJ2-2; 14 nucleotides align to TRBD2. CDR1 and CDR2 (germline): SGHTA, FQGNSA. Losses at the gene ends were 5 bases for V and 5 bases for J; bases not matched to a gene: 10. This CDR3 contains 18 residues. In DNA form, the CDR3 reads TGTGCCAGCAGCGCTCGGACTAGCGGGAGGTCAGGGACCGGGGAGCTGTTTTTT. Protein: CASSARTSGRSGTGELFF. Full variable domain (rest looked up from reference TRBV7-2 and TRBJ2-2): GAGVSQSPSNKVTEKGKDVELRCDPISGHTALYWYRQSLGQGLEFLIYFQGNSAPDKSGLPSDRFSAERTGGSVSTLTIQRTQQEDSAVYLCASSARTSGRSGTGELFFGEGSRLTVL.

The CDR3 sequence is CASSLVGIPGNTIYF. For the CDR3, the DNA is TGTGCCAGCAGCTTGGTGGGAATTCCTGGAAACACCATATATTTT. The chain is built from TRBV5-6 and TRBJ1-3; D call uncertain. CDR3 length: 15 amino acids. The germline gives CDR1 SGHDT, CDR2 YYEEEE. Trimming took off 0 bases at V and 2 bases at J, with 9 bases between the two ends.

This clone was observed a few times. The chain joins TRBV4-3 to TRBJ1-1; 9 bases are shared with TRBD1. Trimming removed 4 bases from V and 4 bases from J; junction bases left unmatched: 10. This CDR3 has 16 residues. Looked up from germline, CDR1 is LGHNA and CDR2 is YSLEER. The DNA of the CDR3 is TGCGCCAGCAGCCGAGAGGGACAGGGATATATCACTGAAGCTTTCTTT. Translation gives CASSREGQGYITEAFF.

This chain uses TRBV27 with TRBJ2-6; D perhaps matches TRBD1 (6 bases). Trimming took off 5 bases at V and 4 bases at J, with 15 bases between the two ends. CDR3 length: 16 amino acids. CDR1 and CDR2 (germline): MNHEY, SMNVEV (reference sequence). Here the CDR3 DNA reads TGTGCCAGCAGTCCCAATACAGGGAGAGGGGCCAACGTCCTGACTTTC. It is translated as CASSPNTGRGANVLTF.

V and J are TRBV12-3 or TRBV12-4 and TRBJ1-2, with 7 bases lining up with TRBD1. V was pared by 5 bases and J by 3 bases, with 3 bases of the junction left unmatched. This CDR3 spans 13 amino acids. The CDR3 sequence: CASSPQGYYGYTF. CDR3 DNA: TGTGCCAGCAGTCCACAGGGGTACTATGGCTACACCTTC.

The rearrangement joins TRBV4-3 to TRBJ2-3, with no clear D. The CDR3 totals 15 residues. Germline lookup yields CDR1 LGHNA and CDR2 YSLEER. Trimming pared 0 bases from V and 2 bases from J, leaving 9 bases between. The CDR3 DNA follows: TGCGCCAGCAGCCAAGACCACTTTTCCACAGATACGCAGTATTTT. This encodes CASSQDHFSTDTQYF.

The chain combines TRBV7-8 with TRBJ1-5; D remains unclear. The CDR3 is 14 amino acids. Per germline, CDR1 SGHVS and CDR2 FQNEAQ. V was cut by 1 base and J by 3 bases, with 7 bases left in between. CDR3 region: CASSLGGNNQPQHF. CDR3 nucleotides: TGTGCCAGCAGCTTAGGAGGGAACAATCAGCCCCAGCATTTT.

This clone appeared a few times. V is TRBV9 and J is TRBJ1-5, with no clear D. The CDR3 length is 15 residues. The germline CDR1 and CDR2 sequences are SGDLS and YYNGEE. V lost 0 bases and J 0 bases, leaving 7 bases between the germline ends. Written as DNA, the CDR3 is TGTGCCAGCAGCGTAGGGGTCAGTAGCAATCAGCCCCAGCATTTT. Protein product: CASSVGVSSNQPQHF.

The chain is built from TRBV3-1 (or the pseudogene TRBV3-2) and TRBJ1-3; the D gene is possibly TRBD1 (6 bases). V was pared by 6 bases and J by 0 bases, with 15 bases between. There are 16 residues in the CDR3. The germline V gene encodes CDR1 LGHDT and CDR2 YNNKEL (reference sequence). DNA for the CDR3: TGTGCCAGCAGTCCTGATACAGGGTTCTCTGGAAACACCATATATTTT. It is translated as CASSPDTGFSGNTIYF.

This chain links TRBV6-2 or TRBV6-3 with TRBJ1-3, with unresolved D. V was shortened by 6 bases and J by 0 bases, with 18 bases between the two germline ends. The germline V gene encodes CDR1 MNHEY and CDR2 SVGEGT. The CDR3 totals 17 residues. CDR3 sequence reads: CASSKHLLRASGNTIYF. CDR3 coding DNA: TGTGCCAGCAGCAAACACCTACTTCGAGCCTCTGGAAACACCATATATTTT.

This chain joins TRBV7-9 and TRBJ2-2; unclear D gene. V dropped 6 bases and J dropped 2 bases, with 10 bases sitting between them. The germline V gene encodes CDR1 SEHNR and CDR2 FQNEAQ (reference sequence). This CDR3 contains 14 residues. The CDR3 protein is CASRQTVNTGELFF. CDR3 DNA sequence: TGTGCCAGCAGACAGACCGTAAACACCGGGGAGCTGTTTTTT.

This chain connects TRBV2 to TRBJ2-1; 7 bases line up with TRBD2. This CDR3 has 16 residues. Germline V gene sequence: CDR1 SNHLY, CDR2 FYNNEI. V dropped 5 bases and J dropped 3; count of bases not matched to a gene: 10. The CDR3 spells CASSQEPGGGYNEQFF. The CDR3 DNA follows: TGTGCCAGCAGTCAAGAGCCGGGCGGGGGCTACAATGAGCAGTTCTTC.

V usage is TRBV18 and J usage is TRBJ1-1; weak D call: TRBD1 (6 bases). Per the germline V gene, CDR1 is KGHSH and CDR2 is LQKENI. The CDR3 spans 14 residues. Deletions cut 4 bases from V and 4 bases from J, with 13 bases between. CDR3 sequence: CASSQYRELTEAFF. The CDR3 DNA reads TGTGCCAGCTCACAATACAGGGAACTCACTGAAGCTTTCTTT.